The following is a TCR beta chain sequence with its context. Its antigen is not identified. Germline assignment: CDR1 MNHNS and CDR2 SASEGT. V was cut by 11 bases and J by 3 bases, with 19 bases left in between. This CDR3 contains 14 residues. This sample was taken from a study of OX40 agonist ivuxolimab in advanced cancers. Study at large: Patients were dosed with the agonistic anti-OX40 (CD134) antibody ivuxolimab.

The table came from immunoSEQ multiplex PCR; TCRdb's copy has only in-frame clones and leaves some out. Of some 70,000 clones listed, more than 75% were seen once; the top ten hold about 1%. Study-wide findings and caveats: Low normalized clonal expansion also occurred in some nonresponding patients.

This TCR was recovered from an adult with an advanced solid tumor such as melanoma, head and neck, liver or kidney cancer. The sample consisted of CD4+ or CD8+ T cells sorted from blood, taken in a trial of the OX40 agonist ivuxolimab. This chain connects TRBV6-1 to TRBJ1-1; tentatively, D is TRBD1 (5 bases). CDR3 DNA sequence: TGTGCCTCCAAAGGGGCAGGGTCGGACACTGAAGCTTTCTTT. It translates to CASKGAGSDTEAFF.